Below, one T cell receptor (beta chain) is given with its context. Its antigen is as yet unknown. This entry comes from a study of T cell repertoires in cytomegalovirus infection. As for the study in general: Public signatures in TCR beta pointed to CMV infection and matching HLA type.

TCRdb called the reads again in MiXCR, with one record for every CDR3 protein. The top ten hold roughly 8.7% of the sample, which has about 360,000 distinct CDR3 sequences, about a sixth seen once. CDR1 is MDHEN and CDR2 is SYDVKM in the germline V gene. V was shortened by 1 base and J by 5 bases, with 15 bases between the two germline ends. The CDR3 extends over 16 amino acids. General study results and limits: The cumulative frequency of public TCR beta families identified carriers of CMV plus the relevant HLA.

What was sequenced was PBMCs. The TCR originated in a human donor in good health (CMV status not recorded). Some clones in this sample may be carry-over from other donors' samples. V and J are TRBV28 and TRBJ1-5, with D perhaps matching TRBD1 (5 bases). The CDR3 nucleotides read TGTGCCAGCAGTTTATCCGGAAGGGGTCAAGATCAGCCCCAGCATTTT. It encodes CASSLSGRGQDQPQHF.